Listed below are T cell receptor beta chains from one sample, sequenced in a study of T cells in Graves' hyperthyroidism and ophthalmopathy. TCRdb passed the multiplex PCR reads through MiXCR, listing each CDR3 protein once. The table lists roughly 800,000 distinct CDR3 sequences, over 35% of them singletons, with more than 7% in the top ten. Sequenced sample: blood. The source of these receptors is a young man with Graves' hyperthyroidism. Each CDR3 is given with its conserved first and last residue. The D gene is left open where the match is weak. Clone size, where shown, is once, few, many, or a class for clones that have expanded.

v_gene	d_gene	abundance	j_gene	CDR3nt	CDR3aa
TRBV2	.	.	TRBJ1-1	TGTGCCAGCAGCCCCTGGGTGGCGGCGGGCACTGAAGCTTTCTTT	CASSPWVAAGTEAFF
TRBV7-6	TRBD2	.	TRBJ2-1	TGTGCCAGCAGCGCCTCCGGACTAGCCGCGTTCAATGAGCAGTTCTTC	CASSASGLAAFNEQFF
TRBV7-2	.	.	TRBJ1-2	TGTGCCAGCAGCCAAGATCTGGCGCTAGGCTATGGCTACACCTTC	CASSQDLALGYGYTF
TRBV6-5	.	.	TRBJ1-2	TGTGCCAGCAGTTACGGGCAGGGTATCTATGGCTACACCTTC	CASSYGQGIYGYTF
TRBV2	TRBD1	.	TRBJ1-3	TGTGCCAGCACCACGGACAGGGAAGCTGGCTACACCATATATTTT	CASTTDREAGYTIYF
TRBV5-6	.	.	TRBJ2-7	TGTGCCAGCAGCTGGGCTCTAGGTGGGTACGAGCAGTACTTC	CASSWALGGYEQYF
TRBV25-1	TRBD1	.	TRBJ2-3	TGTGCCACCAGTGATCCCCGTCCGGCACAGGGGGCTACAGATACGCAGTATTTT	CATSDPRPAQGATDTQYF
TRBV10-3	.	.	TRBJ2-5	TGTGCCAGCAGTTACTCGAGTACCGAGCTAATGGGGGAAGAGACCCAGTACTTC	CASSYSSTELMGEETQYF
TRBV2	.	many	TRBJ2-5	TGTGCCACCAGGGTTGGGGCGGGGTCGCAACAAGAGACCCAGTACTTC	CATRVGAGSQQETQYF
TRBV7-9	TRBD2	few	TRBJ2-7	TGTGCCAGCAGCAAAACTAGCGGGAGTCCCGAGCAGTACTTC	CASSKTSGSPEQYF
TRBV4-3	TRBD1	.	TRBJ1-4	TGCGCCAGCAGCCGACGACAGGGAGTGGATGAAAAACTGTTTTTT	CASSRRQGVDEKLFF
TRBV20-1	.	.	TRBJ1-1	TGCAGTGCTAGAACCGACAGCTTTTTAGTGTTCTTT	CSARTDSFLVFF
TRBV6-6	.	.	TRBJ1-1	TGTGCCAGCGGGAATGGAATTCTTGAAGCTTTCTTT	CASGNGILEAFF
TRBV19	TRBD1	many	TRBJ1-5	TGTGCCAGTAGCTGGACAGGGGAGGGTCAGCCCCAGCATTTT	CASSWTGEGQPQHF
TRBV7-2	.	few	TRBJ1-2	TGTGCCAGCAGCTTAGGAGCCCAGGCCGCTAGGGAGGGCTACACCTTC	CASSLGAQAAREGYTF
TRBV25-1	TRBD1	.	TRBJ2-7	TGTGCCAGCGGGGACCGGGACAGGTTATACGAGCAGTACTTC	CASGDRDRLYEQYF
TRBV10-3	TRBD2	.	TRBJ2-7	TGTGCCATCAGTGAGGGACTAGCGGGTAACTACGAGCAGTACTTC	CAISEGLAGNYEQYF
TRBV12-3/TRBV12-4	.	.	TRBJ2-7	TGTGCCAGCAGTTTAGACAGTGGAGAGCAGTACTTC	CASSLDSGEQYF
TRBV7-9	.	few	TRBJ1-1	TGTGCCAGCAGAAAGGAAGGGTACACTGAAGCTTTCTTT	CASRKEGYTEAFF
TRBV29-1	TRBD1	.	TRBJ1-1	TGCAGCGCCCAGACAGGGGCGGTGAGGACTGAAGCTTTTTTT	CSAQTGAVRTEAFF
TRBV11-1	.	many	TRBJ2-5	TGTGCCAGCAGCTACGACCAAGAGACCCAGTACTTC	CASSYDQETQYF
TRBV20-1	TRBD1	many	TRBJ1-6	TGCAGTGCTAGGGTCCAACAGGGGAAGGGGTCACCCCTCCACTTT	CSARVQQGKGSPLHF